Sequencing of this T cell receptor (beta chain) was carried out in a study of beta chain features in type 1 diabetes (dated by TCRdb to about 2018). Context from the whole study: Patients and healthy donors did not differ in mean age, gender distribution, total cell number or subset yield. Regulatory and stem cell-like memory subsets were obtained from only 8 patients and roughly 8 healthy donors, while naive and central memory subsets were obtained from all 28 donors. The study compared the TCRB repertoires of sorted circulating CD4+ T cell subsets in recently diagnosed type 1 diabetes patients with those in matched healthy donors. Across all samples, 107,917,701 sorted cells were examined, and cell number per subset correlated strongly with RNA yield. Results the study describes overall, beyond this receptor: Sequencing cDNA rather than genomic DNA could over-represent highly expressing activated cells, although activation and CD3 levels did not differ between groups. Naive, central memory and regulatory TCRB repertoires appeared more similar among patients than among healthy donors. Shorter templates might be favored by PCR, yet because patient and control samples were amplified and corrected together, any such skew would affect both groups equally. Because the HLA sub-analyses included only small numbers of individuals, any influence of HLA type on TCRB rearrangement was left unresolved. Type 1 diabetes patients showed a moderate but significant shortening of TCRB CDR3 length in all four CD4+ subsets. Patients with type 1 diabetes made fewer insertions and deleted more nucleotides at VDJ recombination sites, implying thymic rearrangement abnormalities.

Only a few counts were recorded for this clone. Its antigen is still unknown. No clone much larger than this one lies a single base away; base qualities are absent. The sample holds other DNA sequences that translate to the same CDR3. All of the isolated RNA was reverse transcribed with the High Capacity cDNA Reverse Transcription Kit, so expressed TCRB transcripts were sequenced. Deep immunoSEQ sequencing was performed on naive, central memory and regulatory T cell samples, with an average of approximately 3.9 million total reads per sample. After sorted cells were lysed in RLT buffer, RNA was extracted with DNase-treated RNeasy Micro or Mini kits, with the choice depending on cell number. Each cell subset was processed on its own to prevent cross-contamination, while patient and healthy donor samples were processed together. TCRB sequences were amplified from cDNA with the immunoSEQ multiplex PCR, producing 87-bp fragments spanning the CDR3 region. Sequencing of the amplicons was performed on the Illumina HiSeq platform. Concerning the study's data processing: Synthetic template baselines were used to correct PCR bias computationally, reads within Hamming distance 2 were collapsed, and singletons that could not be merged were discarded. Reads were aligned against IMGT to assign V, D and J genes, CDR3 length and insertions or deletions at six rearrangement sites. Within each subset, clonotype counts were normalized to sorted cell number, after which true diversity and Gini coefficients were computed with the tcR R package. Repertoire sharing was quantified using the overlap coefficient calculated on TCRB nucleotide sequences. Out-of-frame TCRB sequences from naive cells were analyzed as a proxy for the pre-selection repertoire. TCRdb stores this immuneACCESS table with in-frame sequences only. Part of the clones is absent; in the studies checked, under half of the shortfall reflects unresolved V genes, and no reason is known for the rest. The V and J calls and clone size are taken from that table; D and trimming were inferred from the DNA. The sample data list roughly 240,000 clones, and less than 30% of these were observed just once. The ten largest clonotypes hold around 0.011% of the sample.

A single peripheral blood draw of about 116 mL on average was collected from each donor into heparinised tubes. Using a panel that included CD45RO, CCR7, CD25, CD127, CD95 and CD27, naive, central memory, regulatory and stem cell-like memory CD4+ T cells were sorted on a BD FACSAria II. Every sorted population had a purity above 95%. PBMCs were isolated immediately by Lymphoprep density gradient centrifugation and stained directly without culture. To minimize batch effects, samples were stained and sorted in pairs, one healthy donor with one patient per experiment. The CDR1 and CDR2 encoded by the germline V gene are SGHRS and YFSETQ. CDR3 length: 14 amino acids, cysteine to phenylalanine. Only CDR3 DNA is held: 42 bases, read in frame from base 1. V sheds 4 bases and J sheds 5 bases, leaving 15 bases between their ends.

The rearranged chain carries TRBV5-1 and TRBJ2-5, and the D gene may be TRBD2, 6 bases matching. The clonotype was recovered from a woman aged 25 to 39 with type 1 diabetes. The sample comprised naive CD4+ T cells from blood. Interpreted using the paper, the cell subset or site label stands for: true naive CD4+ T cells. The sequenced DNA: TGCGCCAGCAGCCCCGGGACTTCCGGGGAGACCCAGTACTTC. The translation is CASSPGTSGETQYF.